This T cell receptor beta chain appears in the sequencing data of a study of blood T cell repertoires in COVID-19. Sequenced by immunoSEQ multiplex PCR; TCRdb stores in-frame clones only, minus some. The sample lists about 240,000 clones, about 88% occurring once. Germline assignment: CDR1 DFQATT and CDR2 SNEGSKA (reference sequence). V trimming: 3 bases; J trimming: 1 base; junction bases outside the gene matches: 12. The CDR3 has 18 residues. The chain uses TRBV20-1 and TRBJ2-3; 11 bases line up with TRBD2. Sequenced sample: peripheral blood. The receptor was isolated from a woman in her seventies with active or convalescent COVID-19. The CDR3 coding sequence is TGCAGTGCTAGTGAAACTAGAGGGACTAGCGGCGGCACAGATACGCAGTATTTT. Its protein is CSASETRGTSGGTDTQYF.